The 10 T cell receptor beta chains listed next were all sequenced from one sample in a study of T cell clones after liver transplantation. Method: immunoSEQ multiplex PCR; TCRdb's copy keeps in-frame clones and lacks some. The sample carries more than 75,000 clones, around four fifths recorded once. The sample here was CD4+ T cells from blood, taken approximately 3.5 years after liver transplant. Receptors originate from a human patient who received a liver transplant. The T cells may come from the graft donor.

The chain is built from TRBV28 and TRBJ2-3; the D is unclear. Trimming left V 5 bases short and J 0 bases short, with 18 bases between. The CDR3 totals 17 residues. Germline V gene sequence: CDR1 MDHEN, CDR2 SYDVKM. CDR3 sequence: CASSGAEASPSTDTQYF. In nucleotides, the CDR3 is TGTGCCAGCAGTGGAGCTGAGGCTAGTCCTAGCACAGATACGCAGTATTTT.

The genes are TRBV7-2 and TRBJ2-5; 10 bases are shared with TRBD2. CDR1 SGHTA and CDR2 FQGNSA come from the germline V gene. The CDR3 is made up of 15 amino acids. The J segment lost 9 bases and the V segment lost 1 base, leaving 8 bases of the junction unmatched. DNA of the CDR3: TGTGCCAGCAGCTTAGGGACTAGCGGAGCGGGGGCCCAGTACTTC. Translated: CASSLGTSGAGAQYF.

In this sample, this clone turned up a few times. The chain uses TRBV7-9 and TRBJ2-3; a possible D gene is TRBD1 (8 bases). The germline gives CDR1 SEHNR, CDR2 FQNEAQ (reference sequence). This CDR3 spans 16 amino acids. V dropped 3 bases and J dropped 6 bases, with 19 bases sitting between them. The CDR3 DNA reads TGTGCCAGCAGCTTCCCTTGGACAGGGAGGGGGGATACGCAGTATTTT. Its protein is CASSFPWTGRGDTQYF.

The J gene is TRBJ2-7, the V gene TRBV18; 7 bases match TRBD1. Trimming removed 4 bases from V and 0 bases from J; junction bases left unmatched: 6. The CDR3 length is 15 residues. CDR1 is KGHSH and CDR2 is LQKENI in the germline V gene. This CDR3 reads CASSQTGQASYEQYF. Here the CDR3 DNA reads TGTGCCAGCTCACAGACCGGACAGGCCTCCTACGAGCAGTACTTC.

V is TRBV29-1 and J is TRBJ2-3; a possible D gene is TRBD2 (6 bases). V was shortened by 3 bases and J by 3 bases, with 10 bases between the two germline ends. Per the germline V gene, CDR1 is SQVTM and CDR2 is ANQGSEA. The CDR3 loop spans 13 amino acids. CDR3 nucleotide sequence: TGCAGCGTTGAGGGACTGACTACAGATACGCAGTATTTT. Encoded protein: CSVEGLTTDTQYF.

The rearrangement links TRBV4-1 to TRBJ1-1; TRBD1 agrees at 8 bases. The trim removed 4 bases at V and 7 bases at J, leaving 14 bases unmatched. The CDR3 runs 16 residues. Germline CDR1 reads MGHRA; CDR2 reads YSYEKL. As DNA, the CDR3 is TGCGCCAGCAGCCGGGCCCAGGGACAGGTATTGGGTGAAGCTTTCTTT. It translates to CASSRAQGQVLGEAFF.

A single count supports this clone. The chain uses TRBV6-5 and TRBJ2-5, with unresolved D. The CDR3 has 13 amino acids. Germline V lookup: CDR1 MNHEY, CDR2 SVGAGI. Trimming left V 2 bases short and J 2 bases short, with 6 bases between. The CDR3 coding sequence is TGTGCCAGCAGTTACGGCAGACAAGAGACCCAGTACTTC. As protein: CASSYGRQETQYF.

This clone was counted between two and nine times. The chain employs TRBV7-8 and TRBJ2-7; D possibly corresponds to TRBD1 (6 bases). Germline loops: CDR1 SGHVS, CDR2 FQNEAQ. This CDR3 region has 14 residues. V lost 7 bases, J lost 4 bases, and 17 bases lay in between. The DNA for the CDR3 is TGTGCCAGCAAAAACAGGGAAATAGATTACGAGCAGTACTTC. This encodes CASKNREIDYEQYF.

This sequence joins TRBV27 and TRBJ1-1, with D possibly being TRBD1 (6 bases). The CDR3 is made up of 15 amino acids. The germline CDR1 and CDR2 sequences are MNHEY and SMNVEV (reference sequence). V was pared by 5 bases and J by 10 bases, with 23 bases between. The CDR3 bases are TGTGCCAGCAGTCAAATTCAACAGGGTAGCGTTCCAGCTTTCTTT. Its translation is CASSQIQQGSVPAFF.

The count of this clone is one. V and J are TRBV5-1 and TRBJ2-5, with D possibly matching TRBD1 (6 bases). In germline, CDR1 is SGHRS, CDR2 YFSETQ. Trimming cost V 0 bases and J 2 bases, with 11 bases left between them. The length of the CDR3 is 15 residues. In DNA, the CDR3 is TGCGCCAGCAGCTTGGGCCAGGGGTGGCAAGAGACCCAGTACTTC. Translating it yields CASSLGQGWQETQYF.